A few counts support the clone carrying this T cell receptor (beta chain). V shed 2 bases and J 5 bases; nucleotides not matched to a gene: 9. Germline V lookup: CDR1 LGHNA, CDR2 YSLEER. The CDR3 loop spans 15 amino acids. The source of the sample is a study of T cells in Graves' hyperthyroidism and ophthalmopathy. TCR beta CDR3 regions were amplified from RNA. HTBI primers were the set used in a first-round RT-PCR of the TCR CDR3. TCRdb reprocessed the multiplex PCR reads with MiXCR, giving one entry per CDR3 protein. Among under 800,000 distinct CDR3 sequences listed, 13% to 15% were seen once. This receptor was taken from a woman in her late teens or twenties with Graves' hyperthyroidism. Sequencing was carried out using blood. V and J are TRBV4-3 and TRBJ2-7, with TRBD1 identical over 7 bases. The CDR3 loop is CASSQNRGSVHEQYF. CDR3 nucleotide sequence: TGCGCCAGCAGCCAAAACAGGGGCTCTGTCCACGAGCAGTACTTC.